The rows below give T cell receptor beta chains drawn from one sample of a study of T-cell reconstitution after alpha-beta-depleted transplantation in children. TCRdb recomputed calls from the PCR reads with MiXCR, one row per CDR3 protein. The table lists fewer than 150,000 distinct CDR3 sequences, around 9.8% of them singletons. This specimen was PBMCs, mostly from graft donor cells, taken 180 days after TCRalphabeta/CD19-depleted stem cell transplant. The origin of the receptors is a girl less than two years old who had a stem cell transplant for combined immunodeficiency, so the T cells may come from the graft donor. Both conserved end residues are part of each CDR3. Fields, in order: clone size, D gene, V gene, J gene, CDR3 protein, CDR3 DNA. D genes are given only for firm matches. Rows give clone size only sometimes, using once, few, many, or a class for an expanded clone.

size: NA; D: NA; V: TRBV20-1; J: TRBJ1-2; CDR3: CSARESDLENGYTF; DNA: TGCAGTGCTAGAGAGAGTGATTTGGAGAATGGCTACACCTTC
size: many; D: NA; V: TRBV20-1; J: TRBJ1-3; CDR3: CSARAVGNTIYF; DNA: TGCAGTGCTAGAGCGGTTGGAAACACCATATATTTT
size: few; D: TRBD1; V: TRBV6-2/TRBV6-3; J: TRBJ2-1; CDR3: CASSYHSPGQGAYEQFF; DNA: TGTGCCAGCAGTTACCATTCCCCGGGACAGGGGGCGTATGAGCAGTTCTTC
size: few; D: NA; V: TRBV20-1; J: TRBJ1-2; CDR3: CSARDTGYGYTF; DNA: TGCAGTGCTAGAGATACAGGGTATGGCTACACCTTC
size: few; D: TRBD1; V: TRBV7-2; J: TRBJ1-1; CDR3: CASSLGQGHQAFF; DNA: TGTGCCAGCAGCTTAGGACAGGGACACCAAGCTTTCTTT
size: NA; D: NA; V: TRBV6-6; J: TRBJ2-6; CDR3: CTSSSHHLQGTGANVLTF; DNA: TGTACCAGCAGTTCCCACCACTTACAGGGTACTGGGGCCAACGTCCTGACTTTC
size: NA; D: NA; V: TRBV7-2; J: TRBJ1-2; CDR3: CASSLAGQKSNYGYTF; DNA: TGTGCCAGCAGCTTAGCGGGACAAAAATCTAACTATGGCTACACCTTC
size: few; D: NA; V: TRBV12-3/TRBV12-4; J: TRBJ2-2; CDR3: CASSLVGPFGELFF; DNA: TGTGCCAGCAGTTTAGTTGGACCTTTCGGGGAGCTGTTTTTT
size: few; D: NA; V: TRBV5-5; J: TRBJ1-5; CDR3: CASSLGGFSNQPQHF; DNA: TGTGCCAGCAGCTTGGGAGGGTTCAGCAATCAGCCCCAGCATTTT
size: many; D: TRBD2; V: TRBV9; J: TRBJ2-1; CDR3: CASSPRWRESLQRQFF; DNA: TGTGCCAGCAGCCCCCGGTGGCGGGAGTCCCTTCAACGGCAGTTCTTC
size: many; D: NA; V: TRBV5-1; J: TRBJ2-1; CDR3: CASSQQFLSYNEQFF; DNA: TGCGCCAGCAGCCAACAGTTCCTCTCCTACAATGAGCAGTTCTTC
size: NA; D: NA; V: TRBV6-1; J: TRBJ2-7; CDR3: CASSAPKTGRHEQYF; DNA: TGTGCCAGCAGTGCCCCCAAGACAGGGAGGCACGAGCAGTACTTC
size: many; D: NA; V: TRBV5-1; J: TRBJ1-1; CDR3: CASARVGNTEAFF; DNA: TGCGCCAGCGCCAGAGTGGGGAACACTGAAGCTTTCTTT
size: few; D: TRBD2; V: TRBV20-1; J: TRBJ2-1; CDR3: CSASKLADNYNEQFF; DNA: TGCAGTGCTAGTAAGCTAGCGGACAACTACAATGAGCAGTTCTTC
size: NA; D: NA; V: TRBV10-3; J: TRBJ2-6; CDR3: CASARGVDSGANVLTF; DNA: TGTGCCTCGGCGAGAGGGGTCGACTCTGGGGCCAACGTCCTGACTTTC
size: few; D: TRBD1; V: TRBV6-5; J: TRBJ2-7; CDR3: CASSPTGAEQYF; DNA: TGTGCCAGCAGTCCAACAGGGGCCGAGCAGTACTTC
size: NA; D: NA; V: TRBV18; J: TRBJ2-2; CDR3: CASSPTVPSPNTGELFF; DNA: TGTGCCAGCTCACCGACAGTGCCCTCACCGAACACCGGGGAGCTGTTTTTT
size: few; D: NA; V: TRBV7-2; J: TRBJ1-1; CDR3: CASSLGFQLMNTEAFF; DNA: TGTGCCAGCAGCTTAGGGTTTCAACTCATGAACACTGAAGCTTTCTTT
size: few; D: NA; V: TRBV30; J: TRBJ1-6; CDR3: CAWSVKGTSPLHF; DNA: TGTGCCTGGAGTGTAAAAGGGACTTCACCCCTCCACTTT
size: NA; D: TRBD2; V: TRBV6-1; J: TRBJ2-4; CDR3: CASSRRGGLVAKNIQYF; DNA: TGTGCCAGCAGCCGTCGGGGGGGGTTAGTAGCCAAAAACATTCAGTACTTC
size: few; D: TRBD1; V: TRBV20-1; J: TRBJ2-1; CDR3: CSASGTVPYNEQFF; DNA: TGCAGTGCTAGCGGGACAGTTCCCTACAATGAGCAGTTCTTC
size: few; D: TRBD1; V: TRBV20-1; J: TRBJ2-3; CDR3: CSASRQGLSTDTQYF; DNA: TGCAGTGCAAGCCGACAGGGCTTAAGCACAGATACGCAGTATTTT
size: NA; D: TRBD1; V: TRBV5-1; J: TRBJ1-2; CDR3: CASSLQGADGYTF; DNA: TGCGCCAGCAGCCTACAGGGGGCGGATGGCTACACCTTC
size: NA; D: TRBD1; V: TRBV10-3; J: TRBJ2-1; CDR3: CAIGDRGNNEQFF; DNA: TGTGCCATCGGGGACAGGGGTAACAATGAGCAGTTCTTC
size: many; D: NA; V: TRBV18; J: TRBJ1-6; CDR3: CASSPQGVPPLHF; DNA: TGTGCCAGCTCACCACAGGGTGTCCCACCCCTCCACTTT
size: few; D: NA; V: TRBV12-3/TRBV12-4; J: TRBJ2-3; CDR3: CASSSGTRWLDTQYF; DNA: TGTGCCAGCAGTTCAGGGACCCGATGGTTAGATACGCAGTATTTT
size: few; D: NA; V: TRBV5-4; J: TRBJ2-7; CDR3: CASSLEGAKFRGQYF; DNA: TGTGCCAGCAGCTTGGAAGGAGCGAAGTTTAGGGGGCAGTACTTC
size: NA; D: NA; V: TRBV7-8; J: TRBJ2-7; CDR3: CASSLPGQPYEQYF; DNA: TGTGCCAGCAGCTTACCCGGACAGCCCTACGAGCAGTACTTC
size: few; D: NA; V: TRBV20-1; J: TRBJ2-7; CDR3: CSARLTRAAYEQYF; DNA: TGCAGTGCTAGACTAACCCGGGCAGCCTACGAGCAGTACTTC
size: NA; D: TRBD2; V: TRBV20-1; J: TRBJ2-1; CDR3: CSARGLAGGLFF; DNA: TGCAGTGCTAGGGGACTAGCGGGAGGCCTGTTCTTC
size: NA; D: NA; V: TRBV5-1; J: TRBJ2-3; CDR3: CASTVDLTDTQYF; DNA: TGCGCCAGCACCGTCGACCTGACAGATACGCAGTATTTT
size: NA; D: NA; V: TRBV5-6; J: TRBJ2-1; CDR3: CASSLSPSSYNEQFF; DNA: TGTGCCAGCAGCTTGTCACCGAGCTCCTACAATGAGCAGTTCTTC
size: few; D: TRBD2; V: TRBV5-1; J: TRBJ2-7; CDR3: CASKILAGGEQYF; DNA: TGCGCCAGCAAAATACTAGCGGGAGGAGAGCAGTACTTC
size: NA; D: TRBD1; V: TRBV20-1; J: TRBJ1-1; CDR3: CSARSGGLNTEAFF; DNA: TGCAGTGCTAGGTCAGGGGGTTTGAACACTGAAGCTTTCTTT
size: NA; D: NA; V: TRBV7-2; J: TRBJ2-7; CDR3: CASSLVVRSTYEQYF; DNA: TGTGCCAGCAGCTTAGTGGTCAGATCGACCTACGAGCAGTACTTC
size: few; D: NA; V: TRBV12-3/TRBV12-4; J: TRBJ1-2; CDR3: CASSLSPGSSYGYTF; DNA: TGTGCCAGCAGTTTAAGCCCGGGGTCCAGCTATGGCTACACCTTC
size: NA; D: TRBD2; V: TRBV12-3/TRBV12-4; J: TRBJ2-1; CDR3: CASRPSGGPRYNEQFF; DNA: TGTGCCAGCAGACCTAGCGGGGGGCCGCGCTACAATGAGCAGTTCTTC
size: many; D: TRBD1; V: TRBV6-5; J: TRBJ1-5; CDR3: CASRTGNQPQHF; DNA: TGTGCCAGCCGGACAGGGAATCAGCCCCAGCATTTT
size: many; D: NA; V: TRBV10-3; J: TRBJ1-1; CDR3: CAISMGSMNTEAFF; DNA: TGTGCCATCAGCATGGGCAGCATGAACACTGAAGCTTTCTTT
size: many; D: NA; V: TRBV21-1; J: TRBJ2-3; CDR3: CASSKGPTDTQYF; DNA: TGTGCCAGCAGCAAAGGACCGACAGATACGCAGTATTTT
size: few; D: NA; V: TRBV11-2; J: TRBJ2-2; CDR3: CASTGTPNTGELFF; DNA: TGTGCCAGCACCGGGACACCTAACACCGGGGAGCTGTTTTTT
size: NA; D: NA; V: TRBV25-1; J: TRBJ2-7; CDR3: CASSPRARYF; DNA: TGTGCCAGCAGCCCAAGGGCGCGGTACTTC
size: few; D: TRBD2; V: TRBV20-1; J: TRBJ2-7; CDR3: CSATPGLALYEQYF; DNA: TGCAGTGCCACCCCGGGACTAGCCCTTTACGAGCAGTACTTC
size: many; D: TRBD2; V: TRBV29-1; J: TRBJ2-1; CDR3: CSVGVGLASYNEQFF; DNA: TGCAGCGTTGGTGTGGGACTAGCGTCTTACAATGAGCAGTTCTTC
size: few; D: TRBD1; V: TRBV6-5; J: TRBJ2-3; CDR3: CASRPHRGQTTDTQYF; DNA: TGTGCCAGCAGACCTCACAGGGGGCAGACCACAGATACGCAGTATTTT
size: NA; D: TRBD1; V: TRBV7-2; J: TRBJ2-7; CDR3: CATSFRDRGREQYF; DNA: TGTGCCACCAGCTTCCGGGACAGGGGGCGCGAGCAGTACTTC
size: NA; D: NA; V: TRBV6-2/TRBV6-3; J: TRBJ1-5; CDR3: CASSDTNSNQPQHF; DNA: TGTGCCAGCAGCGACACTAATAGCAATCAGCCCCAGCATTTT
size: few; D: NA; V: TRBV12-3/TRBV12-4; J: TRBJ1-1; CDR3: CASSFWRAKPEAFF; DNA: TGTGCCAGCAGTTTTTGGAGGGCTAAACCTGAAGCTTTCTTT
size: NA; D: TRBD2; V: TRBV20-1; J: TRBJ2-2; CDR3: CSARPSGRYTGELFF; DNA: TGCAGTGCCCGGCCTAGCGGGAGGTACACCGGGGAGCTGTTTTTT
size: many; D: NA; V: TRBV3-1; J: TRBJ2-7; CDR3: CASSQGRRTYSSYEQYF; DNA: TGTGCCAGCAGCCAAGGCCGCCGGACCTATAGCTCCTACGAGCAGTACTTC
size: NA; D: NA; V: TRBV20-1; J: TRBJ2-5; CDR3: CSARFMQETQYF; DNA: TGCAGTGCTAGGTTTATGCAAGAGACCCAGTACTTC
size: NA; D: TRBD1; V: TRBV20-1; J: TRBJ1-5; CDR3: CSALPLLRGVVLAGGNQPQHF; DNA: TGCAGTGCTTTGCCACTACTCAGGGGGGTGGTTCTAGCTGGGGGCAATCAGCCCCAGCATTTT
size: NA; D: TRBD1; V: TRBV5-6; J: TRBJ2-5; CDR3: CASSPWPGQQETQNF; DNA: TGTGCCAGCAGCCCTTGGCCGGGACAGCAAGAGACCCAGAACTTC
size: few; D: TRBD2; V: TRBV2; J: TRBJ2-1; CDR3: CASSEEGLAYNEQFF; DNA: TGTGCCAGCAGTGAAGAGGGACTAGCCTACAATGAGCAGTTCTTC
size: few; D: NA; V: TRBV7-3; J: TRBJ2-2; CDR3: CASSELLSGELFF; DNA: TGTGCCAGCAGCGAACTTCTCTCCGGGGAGCTGTTTTTT
size: few; D: NA; V: TRBV7-8; J: TRBJ1-2; CDR3: CASSLAPLGAGGYTF; DNA: TGTGCCAGCAGCTTAGCGCCCCTCGGGGCAGGTGGCTACACCTTC
size: many; D: TRBD1; V: TRBV20-1; J: TRBJ2-1; CDR3: CSARELGQGRQFF; DNA: TGCAGTGCTAGAGAGTTGGGACAGGGTAGGCAGTTCTTC